The clone carrying this T cell receptor beta chain was seen a few times. The data were obtained in a study of CD8+ T cells in alopecia areata. After isolation, RNA underwent reverse transcription to generate cDNA as the sequencing template. Method: immunoSEQ multiplex PCR; TCRdb's copy keeps in-frame clones and lacks some. The sample shows approximately 160,000 clones, 60% to 75% of them seen only once. The treatment denotes: oral pan-JAK inhibitor, 5-10 mg twice daily. Alopecia areata patients gave lesional scalp punch biopsies and peripheral blood samples. PBMCs provided sorted CD4+ and CD8+ T cells. V was clipped by 0 bases and J by 1 base, with 12 bases between them. The V gene's germline CDR1 is SGDLS and CDR2 YYNGEE. CDR3 length: 16 residues.

The chain employs TRBV9 and TRBJ2-3; D may be TRBD2 (5 bases). The material sequenced was CD4+ T cells sorted from blood, taken at week 24, from a patient treated with tofacitinib. The origin of this receptor is a human donor with alopecia areata. As DNA, the CDR3 is TGTGCCAGCAGCGTAGGCGTGGCAGCGGGCACAGATACGCAGTATTTT. Translation: CASSVGVAAGTDTQYF. The whole variable domain, filled in from reference TRBV9 and TRBJ2-3, reads DSGVTQTPKHLITATGQRVTLRCSPRSGDLSVYWYQQSLDQGLQFLIQYYNGEERAKGNILERFSAQQFPDLHSELNLSSLELGDSALYFCASSVGVAAGTDTQYFGPGTRLTVL.